This T cell receptor beta chain is drawn from a study of T cell repertoires in cytomegalovirus infection. Background on the study: Matching HLA type and CMV infection were both indicated by public TCR beta signatures.

Trimming removed 8 bases at V and 7 bases at J, with 17 bases between. Germline V gene sequence: CDR1 MDHEN, CDR2 SYDVKM. The CDR3 spans 13 residues. TCRdb redid the calling of the reads with MiXCR, one entry per CDR3 protein. The sample lists approximately 500,000 distinct CDR3 sequences, approximately 16% occurring once. Broader study findings: Dominating the ex vivo response were HLA-C-restricted CMV-specific TCR beta clonotypes. Identification of carriers of CMV plus the relevant HLA was performed using cumulative public TCR beta family frequency.

Many counts were recorded for this clonotype. The antigen is unknown. Sequenced: CD8+ T cells from PBMCs. The TCR sequence derives from a human donor in good health (CMV status not recorded). Some clones in this sample may be carry-over from other donors' samples. The rearrangement links TRBV28 to TRBJ1-1, with a tentative D call TRBD1 (5 bases). The CDR3 DNA reads as TGTGCCAGCCTCAACTTGATACAGGATGAAGCTTTCTTT. As protein: CASLNLIQDEAFF.